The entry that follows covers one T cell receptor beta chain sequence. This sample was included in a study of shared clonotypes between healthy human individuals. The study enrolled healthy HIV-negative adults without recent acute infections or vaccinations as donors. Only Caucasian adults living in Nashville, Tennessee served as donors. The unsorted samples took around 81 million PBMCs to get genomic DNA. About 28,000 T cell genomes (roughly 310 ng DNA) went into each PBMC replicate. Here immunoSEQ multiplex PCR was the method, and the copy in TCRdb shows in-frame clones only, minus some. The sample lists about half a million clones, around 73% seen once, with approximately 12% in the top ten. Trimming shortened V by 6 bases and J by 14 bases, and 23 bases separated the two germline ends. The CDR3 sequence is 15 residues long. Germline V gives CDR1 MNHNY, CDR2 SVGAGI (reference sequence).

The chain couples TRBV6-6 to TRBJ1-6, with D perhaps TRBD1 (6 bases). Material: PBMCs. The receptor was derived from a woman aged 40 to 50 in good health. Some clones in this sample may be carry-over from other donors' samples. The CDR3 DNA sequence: TGTGCCAGCAGCCGAGTAGCCGACAGGCCCTTGACCCTCCACTTT. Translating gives CASSRVADRPLTLHF.